Listed here are 5 T cell receptor beta chains from one sample, sequenced in a study of blood T cells in healthy people across ages. Primed by a sample-barcoded 5' primer and a J-beta primer mix, a second PCR proceeded for roughly 7 to 11 cycles. Via MiXCR, TCRdb re-called the 5' RACE reads, giving one row per CDR3 protein. The sample contains under 1,000,000 distinct CDR3 sequences, 30% to 45% of which appear only once. The sequenced material came from blood. These TCRs come from a man between 18 and 29 years old in good health.

This clonotype was seen ten or more times. The chain joins TRBV5-1 to TRBJ1-6; D gene unclear. Per germline, CDR1 SGHRS and CDR2 YFSETQ. Trimming shortened V by 0 bases and J by 6 bases, and 10 bases separated the two germline ends. The CDR3 consists of 15 residues. The CDR3 bases are TGCGCCAGCAGCTTGGCGGGGAATCGTAATTCACCCCTCCACTTT. Translating it yields CASSLAGNRNSPLHF.

J is TRBJ1-2 and V is TRBV29-1; no definite D call. The CDR3 length is 14 residues. In germline, CDR1 is SQVTM, CDR2 ANQGSEA. V was trimmed by 5 bases and J by 1 base, leaving 14 bases between them. The CDR3 loop is CSVPLQKINYGYTF. The CDR3 DNA follows: TGCAGCGTTCCGTTACAGAAGATTAACTATGGCTACACCTTC.

V gene TRBV7-6 combines with J gene TRBJ1-2, with a weak D call TRBD1 (5 bases). The CDR3 sequence is 14 residues long. Germline assignment: CDR1 SGHVS and CDR2 FNYEAQ. Trimming cost V 3 bases and J 3 bases, with 11 bases left between them. CDR3 nucleotides: TGTGCCAGCAGCTTGGGGGTTTCCCACTATGGCTACACCTTC. Encoded protein: CASSLGVSHYGYTF.

The V and J genes are TRBV4-3 and TRBJ1-1; D is unclear. The V end lost 4 bases, the J end lost 5 bases, and 17 bases lay between the germline ends. The germline V gene has CDR1 LGHNA and CDR2 YSLEER. The CDR3 sequence is 15 residues long. The DNA for the CDR3 is TGCGCCAGCAGCCTAAGTAACAGAAGGGTTACTGAAGCTTTCTTT. Protein product: CASSLSNRRVTEAFF.

This clonotype appeared a few times. The chain couples TRBV20-1 to TRBJ2-1; 14 nucleotides match TRBD2. The CDR3 loop spans 15 amino acids. Germline V gives CDR1 DFQATT, CDR2 SNEGSKA (reference sequence). The J segment lost 6 bases and the V segment lost 5 bases, leaving 6 bases of the junction unmatched. This CDR3 reads CSAPRGLAGGNEQFF. CDR3 in DNA: TGCAGTGCTCCACGAGGACTAGCGGGGGGCAATGAGCAGTTCTTC.